This T cell receptor beta chain was identified during a study of cytomegalovirus exposure and HLA in healthy donors. The ends lost 2 bases at V and 3 bases at J; junction bases unmatched: 7. This CDR3 contains 16 residues. Germline V gene sequence: CDR1 MDHEN, CDR2 SYDVKM. The PCR ran on 60 Vbeta and 13 Jbeta primers. Some clones are missing from TCRdb's copy, which holds only in-frame ones; the method was immunoSEQ multiplex PCR. The sample has 150,000 or so clones; 60% to 80% are singletons. The genes are TRBV28 and TRBJ2-7, with 10 bases aligning to TRBD1. The sample comprised PBMCs. The TCR was taken from a woman between 40 and 55 years old in good health and CMV-seronegative. Here the CDR3 DNA reads TGTGCCAGCAGTTTACTATTGGGACAGGGGAACTACGAGCAGTACTTC. It translates to CASSLLLGQGNYEQYF.